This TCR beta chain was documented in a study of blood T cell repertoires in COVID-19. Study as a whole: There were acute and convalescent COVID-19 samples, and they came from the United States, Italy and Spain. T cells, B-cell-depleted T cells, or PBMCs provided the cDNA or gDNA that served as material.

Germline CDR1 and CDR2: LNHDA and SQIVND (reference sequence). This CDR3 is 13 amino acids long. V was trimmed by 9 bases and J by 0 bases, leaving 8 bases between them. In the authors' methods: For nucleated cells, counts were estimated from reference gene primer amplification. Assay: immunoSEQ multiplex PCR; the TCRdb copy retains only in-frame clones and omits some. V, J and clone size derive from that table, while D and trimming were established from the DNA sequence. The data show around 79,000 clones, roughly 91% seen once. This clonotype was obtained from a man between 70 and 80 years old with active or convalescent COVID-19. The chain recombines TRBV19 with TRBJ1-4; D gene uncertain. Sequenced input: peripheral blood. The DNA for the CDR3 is TGTGCCAGCCGAGATGCAACTAATGAAAAACTGTTTTTT. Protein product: CASRDATNEKLFF.